This TCR beta chain is drawn from a study of control samples from healthy donors and cancer patients. This table comes from immunoSEQ multiplex PCR, and its TCRdb copy is limited to in-frame clones, with some not included. In the table there are 60,000 to 75,000 clones, 65% to 90% of which are singletons. The CDR3 is 12 residues long. V lost 2 bases and J 6 bases, leaving 7 bases between the germline ends. Germline V CDR1 and CDR2: MDHEN, SYDVKM. This receptor was identified in a man aged 35-49 years in good health. Sequenced: blood. V gene TRBV28 combines with J gene TRBJ1-2; no clear D. CDR3 loop: CASSLVTDGYTF. CDR3 sequence (DNA): TGTGCCAGCAGTTTAGTTACGGATGGCTACACCTTC.